These T cell receptor beta chains were read from a single sample in a study of T cell repertoires in cytomegalovirus infection. TCRdb redid the calling of the reads with MiXCR, one entry per CDR3 protein. The data show approximately 250,000 distinct CDR3 sequences, approximately 9.1% seen once. What was sequenced was PBMCs. The receptor set was obtained from a human donor in good health (CMV status not recorded). Some clones in this sample may be carry-over from other donors' samples. The CDR3 runs from the conserved cysteine through the conserved F or W. The D gene is left open where the match is weak. Size is stated for part of the rows, as once, few or many counts, or as a class when the clone is expanded.

v_call: TRBV27
j_call: TRBJ1-6
d_call: NA
clone_size: few
cdr3_aa: CASKADRTNSPLHF
cdr3_nt: TGTGCCAGCAAGGCTGATCGGACAAATTCACCCCTCCACTTT

v_call: TRBV28
j_call: TRBJ2-1
d_call: NA
clone_size: few
cdr3_aa: CASSLLGRNNEQFF
cdr3_nt: TGTGCCAGCAGTTTATTGGGTAGGAACAATGAGCAGTTCTTC

v_call: TRBV7-2
j_call: TRBJ2-7
d_call: NA
clone_size: many
cdr3_aa: CASSLPQGGEQYF
cdr3_nt: TGTGCCAGCAGCTTACCGCAGGGAGGCGAGCAGTACTTC

v_call: TRBV20-1
j_call: TRBJ2-7
d_call: NA
clone_size: few
cdr3_aa: CSARDIRAGRISYEQYF
cdr3_nt: TGCAGTGCTAGAGATATCCGGGCGGGCAGAATCTCCTACGAGCAGTACTTC

v_call: TRBV28
j_call: TRBJ1-6
d_call: NA
clone_size: NA
cdr3_aa: CASTKWGSNSPLHF
cdr3_nt: TGTGCCAGCACAAAATGGGGAAGCAATTCACCCCTCCACTTT

v_call: TRBV6-2/TRBV6-3
j_call: TRBJ2-1
d_call: TRBD2
clone_size: NA
cdr3_aa: CASTTGTSGSRSNEQFF
cdr3_nt: TGTGCCAGCACCACCGGGACTAGCGGGAGTCGGAGCAATGAGCAGTTCTTC

v_call: TRBV28
j_call: TRBJ1-1
d_call: NA
clone_size: many
cdr3_aa: CASREEGPLNTEAFF
cdr3_nt: TGTGCCAGCAGAGAAGAAGGGCCCTTGAACACTGAAGCTTTCTTT

v_call: TRBV7-3
j_call: TRBJ2-4
d_call: NA
clone_size: few
cdr3_aa: CASSQSPPPRNIQYF
cdr3_nt: TGTGCCAGCAGCCAGTCCCCGCCCCCCAGGAACATTCAGTACTTC

v_call: TRBV19
j_call: TRBJ2-3
d_call: TRBD1
clone_size: many
cdr3_aa: CASSQQGTATNQYF
cdr3_nt: TGTGCCAGTAGTCAACAAGGGACAGCCACAAATCAGTATTTT

v_call: TRBV6-5
j_call: TRBJ2-1
d_call: NA
clone_size: few
cdr3_aa: CASQGLGVRMNEQFF
cdr3_nt: TGTGCCAGCCAAGGATTAGGAGTCCGTATGAATGAGCAGTTCTTC

v_call: TRBV7-8
j_call: TRBJ1-5
d_call: NA
clone_size: many
cdr3_aa: CASSLGGSSNQPQHF
cdr3_nt: TGTGCCAGCAGCTTAGGAGGGAGTAGCAATCAGCCCCAGCATTTT

v_call: TRBV19
j_call: TRBJ1-1
d_call: NA
clone_size: many
cdr3_aa: CASTDPGTFYTEAFF
cdr3_nt: TGTGCCAGTACCGATCCTGGGACCTTCTACACTGAAGCTTTCTTT

v_call: TRBV2
j_call: TRBJ1-6
d_call: NA
clone_size: NA
cdr3_aa: CASSRGGLDNSPLHF
cdr3_nt: TGTGCCAGCAGTCGAGGAGGGCTGGATAATTCACCCCTCCACTTT

v_call: TRBV7-2
j_call: TRBJ2-1
d_call: NA
clone_size: many
cdr3_aa: CASSLDQSSYNEQFF
cdr3_nt: TGTGCCAGCAGCTTAGACCAGAGCTCCTACAATGAGCAGTTCTTC

v_call: TRBV11-2
j_call: TRBJ2-1
d_call: NA
clone_size: many
cdr3_aa: CASSSRDPSSYNEQFF
cdr3_nt: TGTGCCAGCAGCTCCCGGGACCCGAGCTCCTACAATGAGCAGTTCTTC

v_call: TRBV12-3/TRBV12-4
j_call: TRBJ2-2
d_call: TRBD2
clone_size: many
cdr3_aa: CASSFYSGGTNTGELFF
cdr3_nt: TGTGCCAGCAGTTTTTACAGCGGGGGAACAAACACCGGGGAGCTGTTTTTT

v_call: TRBV20-1
j_call: TRBJ1-1
d_call: TRBD1
clone_size: once
cdr3_aa: CSARPGTGISGTEAFF
cdr3_nt: TGCAGTGCTAGGCCCGGGACAGGGATTTCTGGTACTGAAGCTTTCTTT

v_call: TRBV7-8
j_call: TRBJ2-5
d_call: TRBD2
clone_size: many
cdr3_aa: CASSLVTAGQETQYF
cdr3_nt: TGTGCCAGCAGCTTAGTTACAGCGGGGCAAGAGACCCAGTACTTC

v_call: TRBV11-3
j_call: TRBJ2-3
d_call: NA
clone_size: few
cdr3_aa: CASTRGLPSFGDTQYF
cdr3_nt: TGTGCCAGCACCAGGGGCTTGCCTTCGTTCGGGGATACGCAGTATTTT

v_call: TRBV5-8
j_call: TRBJ1-1
d_call: NA
clone_size: many
cdr3_aa: CASRSRGFRSQSNTEAFF
cdr3_nt: TGTGCCAGCAGGAGCCGGGGCTTCCGGTCACAATCGAACACTGAAGCTTTCTTT

v_call: TRBV19
j_call: TRBJ2-5
d_call: TRBD2
clone_size: many
cdr3_aa: CASSISVTGLGQETQYF
cdr3_nt: TGTGCCAGTAGTATATCAGTCACCGGACTAGGCCAAGAGACCCAGTACTTC

v_call: TRBV6-1
j_call: TRBJ2-3
d_call: NA
clone_size: NA
cdr3_aa: CASTEGGSQYF
cdr3_nt: TGTGCCAGCACCGAGGGGGGCTCGCAGTATTTT